This T cell receptor beta chain was sequenced in a study of CD8 T cells in Susac syndrome. RNA in amounts of about 0.45 to 1 ug was reverse transcribed with random hexamers. MiXCR, run by TCRdb on the immunoSEQ multiplex PCR reads, gives a single entry per CDR3 protein. The table shows fewer than 150,000 distinct CDR3 sequences, with under 95% occurring only once. The CDR3 contains 15 residues. In germline, CDR1 is LGHDT, CDR2 YNNKEL (reference sequence). V dropped 3 bases and J dropped 4; count of bases not matched to a gene: 6. This rearrangement joins TRBV3-1 to TRBJ2-7; 10 bases map to TRBD2. The TCR was taken from a human donor with multiple sclerosis. Sequenced input: CD8+ T cells from PBMCs. CDR3 in DNA: TGTGCCAGCAGCCAGGTTCCGGGACTAGCGTACGAGCAGTACTTC. It translates to CASSQVPGLAYEQYF.